The clone carrying this T cell receptor beta chain was detected only a few times. Its target is not known. The data were obtained in a study of T-cell memory formation after mild COVID-19. The study, taken as a whole, reports: Later expanders leaned toward CD4+, whereas clones contracting from day 15 to 85 were balanced CD4/CD8.

TCRdb re-called the 5' RACE reads with MiXCR, one entry per CDR3 protein. The profile shows 560,000 or so distinct CDR3 sequences, roughly 17% of them singletons. V lost 6 bases and J lost 7; bases outside the gene matches: 9. Germline lookup yields CDR1 MNHNY and CDR2 SVGAGI (reference sequence). The CDR3 is made up of 14 amino acids. This rearrangement joins TRBV6-6 to TRBJ1-5; 7 nucleotides align to TRBD1. This receptor was identified in an adult woman who had mild COVID-19 (a few samples of this study predate the infection). Cell type and time point are not known. Source material: PBMCs or a T cell subset sorted from them (not recorded which). CDR3 region: CASSSTGVGQPQHF. The CDR3 DNA is TGTGCCAGCAGCTCTACAGGGGTCGGACAGCCCCAGCATTTT.